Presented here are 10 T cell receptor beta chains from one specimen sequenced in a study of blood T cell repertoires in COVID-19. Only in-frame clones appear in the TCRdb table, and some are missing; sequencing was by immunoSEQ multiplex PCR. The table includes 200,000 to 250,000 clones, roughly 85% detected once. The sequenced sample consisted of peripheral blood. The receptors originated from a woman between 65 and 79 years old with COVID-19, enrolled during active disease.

The CDR3 DNA reads as TGTGCCAGCAGCAGAGAGATCTGGGGTTCGGGAGCCCAGCATTTT. Translated, it gives CASSREIWGSGAQHF. This chain joins TRBV7-2 and TRBJ1-5; D call uncertain. Germline assignment: CDR1 SGHTA and CDR2 FQGNSA. This CDR3 is built from 15 residues. V was shortened by 5 bases and J by 11 bases, with 22 bases between the two germline ends.

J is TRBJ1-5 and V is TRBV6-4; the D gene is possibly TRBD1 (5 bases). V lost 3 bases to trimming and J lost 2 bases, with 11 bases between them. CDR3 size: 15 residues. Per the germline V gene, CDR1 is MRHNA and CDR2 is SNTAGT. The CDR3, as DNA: TGTGCCAGCAGTGAGGGGGGATCGGGCAATCAGCCCCAGCATTTT. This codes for CASSEGGSGNQPQHF.

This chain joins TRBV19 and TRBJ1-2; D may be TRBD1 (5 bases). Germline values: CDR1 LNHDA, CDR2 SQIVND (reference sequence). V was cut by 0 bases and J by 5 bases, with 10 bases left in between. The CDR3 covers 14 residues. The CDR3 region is CASSIDRATYGYTF. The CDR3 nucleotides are TGTGCCAGTAGTATAGACAGGGCCACGTATGGCTACACCTTC.

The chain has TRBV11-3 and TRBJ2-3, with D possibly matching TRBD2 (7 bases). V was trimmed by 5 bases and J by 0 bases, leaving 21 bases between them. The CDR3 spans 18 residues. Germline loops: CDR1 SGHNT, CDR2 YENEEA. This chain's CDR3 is CASSAFRGGGSSTDTQYF. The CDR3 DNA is TGTGCCAGCAGCGCCTTTCGCGGCGGGGGCTCTAGCACAGATACGCAGTATTTT.

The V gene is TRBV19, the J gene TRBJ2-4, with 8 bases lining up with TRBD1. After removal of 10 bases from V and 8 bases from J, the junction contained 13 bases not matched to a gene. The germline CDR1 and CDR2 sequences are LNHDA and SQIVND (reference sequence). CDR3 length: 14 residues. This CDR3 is CATTSRGREDIQYF. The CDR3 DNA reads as TGTGCCACTACGTCCAGGGGGCGTGAAGACATTCAGTACTTC.

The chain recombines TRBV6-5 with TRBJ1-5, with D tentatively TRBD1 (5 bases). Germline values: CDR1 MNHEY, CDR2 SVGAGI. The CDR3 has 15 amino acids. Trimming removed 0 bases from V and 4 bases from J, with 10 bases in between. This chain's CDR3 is CASSYSPDRNQPQHF. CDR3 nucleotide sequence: TGTGCCAGCAGTTACTCCCCCGACAGAAATCAGCCCCAGCATTTT.

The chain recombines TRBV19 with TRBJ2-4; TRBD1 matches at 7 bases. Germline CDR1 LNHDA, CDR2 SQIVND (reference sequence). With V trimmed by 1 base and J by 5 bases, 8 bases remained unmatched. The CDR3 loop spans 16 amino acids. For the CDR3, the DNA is TGTGCCAGTAGTATAGTTCACGACAGGGACCAAAACATTCAGTACTTC. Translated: CASSIVHDRDQNIQYF.

The CDR3 here is CASSSPGAINTEAFF. The CDR3 region has the DNA TGTGCCAGTAGTTCCCCGGGAGCAATTAACACTGAAGCTTTCTTT. The chain has TRBV19 and TRBJ1-1; D uncertain. CDR1 and CDR2 (germline): LNHDA, SQIVND (reference sequence). This CDR3 has 15 residues. Between the trimmed V and J ends, which lost 5 bases and 2 bases, there was a span of 15 bases.

This chain's CDR3 is CASAYRTSGGPYEQYF. CDR3 sequence (DNA): TGTGCCAGCGCATATAGGACTAGCGGGGGTCCCTACGAGCAGTACTTC. The rearrangement links TRBV18 to TRBJ2-7; 13 bases align to TRBD2. The V gene end was trimmed by 8 bases and the J gene end by 2 bases; junction bases not matched to a gene: 9. CDR1 and CDR2 (germline): KGHSH, LQKENI. The CDR3 runs to 16 residues. Filled out from reference TRBV18 and TRBJ2-7, the complete variable domain reads NAGVMQNPRHLVRRRGQEARLRCSPMKGHSHVYWYRQLPEEGLKFMVYLQKENIIDESGMPKERFSAEFPKEGPSILRIQQVVRGDSAAYFCASAYRTSGGPYEQYFGPGTRLTVT.

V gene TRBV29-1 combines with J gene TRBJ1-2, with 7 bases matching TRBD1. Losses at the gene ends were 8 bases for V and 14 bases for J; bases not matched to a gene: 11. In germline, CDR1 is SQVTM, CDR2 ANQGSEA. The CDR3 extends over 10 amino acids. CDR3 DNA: TGCAGCTCCGACAGGGACGGAGAAACCTTC. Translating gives CSSDRDGETF.